This T cell receptor (beta chain) emerged from a study of blood T cell repertoires in COVID-19. Whole-study context: PBMCs, B-cell-depleted T cells, or T cells were the source of the cDNA or gDNA that made up the material.

Trimming cost V 0 bases and J 0 bases, with 7 bases left between them. This CDR3 is 15 amino acids long. Germline V gene lookup returns CDR1 SGDLS and CDR2 YYNGEE. Original analysis: Amplification of reference gene primers was used by the study to estimate nucleated cell counts. Profiling relied on immunoSEQ multiplex PCR, and the TCRdb table lists in-frame clones only, not all of them. The D gene and trimming were derived from the DNA, and the V and J assignments and clone size from that table. The data contain about 100,000 clones, roughly four fifths of them singletons. The TCR was taken from a man aged 55 to 69 with acute or convalescent COVID-19. This chain joins TRBV9 and TRBJ1-3, with D possibly TRBD1 on 5 matching bases. Material: peripheral blood. CDR3: CASSVEQVSGNTIYF. CDR3 DNA: TGTGCCAGCAGCGTAGAACAGGTCTCTGGAAACACCATATATTTT.